These 12 T cell receptor beta chains were all obtained from the same sample, sequenced in a study of blood T cell repertoires in COVID-19. Method: immunoSEQ multiplex PCR; TCRdb's copy keeps in-frame clones and lacks some. The repertoire consists of about 400,000 clones, with more than 75% occurring once and the leading ten covering 2.5% to 3%. Sequences were obtained from PBMCs or T cells enriched from blood (not recorded which). Every receptor here comes from a young woman who had recovered from COVID-19.

The chain employs TRBV9 and TRBJ2-2; D gene uncertain. The CDR3 is made up of 14 amino acids. CDR1 is SGDLS and CDR2 is YYNGEE in the germline V gene. V lost 3 bases and J 2 bases, leaving 8 bases between the germline ends. The CDR3 DNA is TGTGCCAGCAGCGCAACTCTCAACACCGGGGAGCTGTTTTTT. It translates to CASSATLNTGELFF.

V gene TRBV5-1 combines with J gene TRBJ1-1; D may be TRBD1 (5 bases). The germline gives CDR1 SGHRS, CDR2 YFSETQ. The CDR3 is 14 residues long. V was trimmed by 2 bases and J by 3 bases, leaving 11 bases between them. CDR3 nucleotides: TGCGCCAGCAGCTTAGGACATGTCGACACTGAAGCTTTCTTT. Translation: CASSLGHVDTEAFF.

The chain carries TRBV18 and TRBJ2-3; 8 nucleotides match TRBD2. The CDR3 extends over 14 amino acids. The ends lost 2 bases at V and 4 bases at J; junction bases unmatched: 2. Germline CDR1 KGHSH, CDR2 LQKENI. Here the CDR3 reads CASSPSGGSDTQYF. CDR3 in DNA: TGTGCCAGCTCACCAAGCGGGGGATCAGATACGCAGTATTTT.

This clone was observed a handful of times. The chain combines TRBV5-4 with TRBJ2-2; TRBD1 might be the D (6 bases). Trimming shortened V by 5 bases and J by 6 bases, and 20 bases separated the two germline ends. CDR1 is SGHNT, CDR2 YYREEE, per germline (reference sequence). The CDR3 totals 16 residues. CDR3 DNA: TGTGCCAGCAGGGTGGGAATGGGGGCTGGAGCCGGGGAGCTGTTTTTT. It specifies CASRVGMGAGAGELFF.

This chain joins TRBV29-1 and TRBJ2-7; 10 bases match TRBD1. V shed 5 bases and J 6 bases; nucleotides not matched to a gene: 7. The germline gives CDR1 SQVTM, CDR2 ANQGSEA. This CDR3 spans 13 amino acids. The CDR3: CSVFRQGASEQYF. CDR3 DNA: TGCAGCGTTTTTCGACAGGGGGCTAGCGAGCAGTACTTC.

J is TRBJ2-2 and V is TRBV15, with 8 bases matching TRBD1. V gave up 2 bases and J gave up 6 bases; unmatched junction bases: 8. Per the germline V gene, CDR1 is LNHNV and CDR2 is YYDKDF (reference sequence). CDR3 length: 16 residues. CDR3: CATSRYGQGRAGELFF. In DNA form, the CDR3 reads TGTGCCACCAGCAGATACGGACAGGGCCGGGCCGGGGAGCTGTTTTTT.

The V and J genes are TRBV6-5 and TRBJ1-1; 7 nucleotides match TRBD1. The CDR3 covers 14 residues. The V segment lost 6 bases and the J segment 8 bases; nucleotides outside the gene matches: 12. Germline V CDR1 and CDR2: MNHEY, SVGAGI. In nucleotides, the CDR3 is TGTGCCAGCAGATCCGTACAGGGGCGCAAAGAAGCTTTCTTT. Protein sequence: CASRSVQGRKEAFF.

The chain links TRBV7-3 to TRBJ2-7, with 7 bases lining up with TRBD2. V lost 5 bases, J lost 0 bases, and 4 bases stayed unmatched. Germline V gene lookup returns CDR1 SGHTA and CDR2 FQGTGA. The CDR3 totals 14 residues. Here the CDR3 reads CASSPRTSSYEQYF. In nucleotides, the CDR3 is TGTGCCAGCAGCCCCAGGACTAGCTCCTACGAGCAGTACTTC.

This chain joins TRBV5-1 and TRBJ1-6; no clear D gene. In germline, CDR1 is SGHRS, CDR2 YFSETQ. The V gene lost 2 bases and the J gene lost 10 bases, with 13 bases spanning the gap. CDR3 length: 14 residues. The CDR3 reads CASSLDLPRSPLHF. The CDR3 DNA reads TGCGCCAGCAGCTTAGATCTACCGAGGTCACCCCTCCACTTT.

The V call is TRBV5-1, the J call TRBJ2-3, with 9 bases identical to TRBD1. V dropped 2 bases and J dropped 3; count of bases not matched to a gene: 7. The germline gives CDR1 SGHRS, CDR2 YFSETQ. The CDR3 spans 16 residues. For the CDR3, the DNA is TGCGCCAGCAGCTTTTCGACAGGGGGTATTACAGATACGCAGTATTTT. It encodes CASSFSTGGITDTQYF.

The chain is built from TRBV28 and TRBJ1-5; TRBD1 matches at 7 bases. The CDR3 consists of 15 residues. Germline assignment: CDR1 MDHEN and CDR2 SYDVKM. After removal of 5 bases from V and 3 bases from J, the junction contained 7 bases not matched to a gene. CDR3 protein: CASSAGQVHNQPQHF. The DNA of the CDR3 is TGTGCCAGCAGTGCCGGACAGGTTCACAATCAGCCCCAGCATTTT.

The rearrangement uses TRBV14 and TRBJ1-6; the match to TRBD1 covers 7 bases. The CDR3 extends over 15 amino acids. With 4 bases clipped from V and 9 bases from J, the junction kept 9 bases outside the gene matches. The germline CDR1 and CDR2 sequences are SGHDN and FVKESK. CDR3 in amino acids: CASSPTGLAGSPLHF. The CDR3 DNA follows: TGTGCCAGCAGCCCGACAGGGCTAGCAGGTTCACCCCTCCACTTT.